These T cell receptor beta chains were read from a single sample in a study of OX40 agonist ivuxolimab in advanced cancers. Sequencing used immunoSEQ multiplex PCR; TCRdb keeps in-frame clones, though not all of them. The sample has approximately 58,000 clones, 88% seen once; the top ten hold 3.5%. The sequenced sample was CD4+ or CD8+ T cells sorted from blood, obtained in a trial of the OX40 agonist ivuxolimab. These receptors all come from an adult with an advanced solid tumor such as melanoma, head and neck, liver or kidney cancer. CDR3s include the opening cysteine and the closing phenylalanine or tryptophan. D genes are given only for firm matches. For some rows the clone size is stated as once, few or many, or as a class when expanded; others skip it.

TRBV6-6	TRBJ2-2	once	NA	CASRTTGLNTGELFF	TGTGCCAGCAGAACGACAGGATTAAACACCGGGGAGCTGTTTTTT
TRBV19	TRBJ1-5	NA	NA	CASSILENQPQHF	TGTGCCAGTAGTATTCTTGAGAATCAGCCCCAGCATTTT
TRBV27	TRBJ2-4	NA	TRBD1	CASSRGTGSQDIQYF	TGTGCCAGCAGTCGCGGGACAGGGTCTCAGGACATTCAGTACTTC
TRBV19	TRBJ2-1	NA	TRBD2	CASSPSGRTFGDEQFF	TGTGCCAGTAGTCCTAGCGGGAGGACCTTCGGAGATGAGCAGTTCTTC
TRBV30	TRBJ1-1	few	NA	CAWSVSPETEAFF	TGTGCCTGGAGTGTATCGCCAGAGACTGAAGCTTTCTTT
TRBV7-2	TRBJ2-3	NA	TRBD2	CASSSGLAGVPDTQYF	TGTGCCAGCAGCTCGGGACTAGCGGGAGTGCCAGATACGCAGTATTTT
TRBV4-1	TRBJ1-3	NA	NA	CASSQVGDRGNTIYF	TGCGCCAGCAGCCAAGTGGGTGACAGGGGAAACACCATATATTTT
TRBV11-2	TRBJ2-3	NA	TRBD2	CASMTSGTDTQYF	TGTGCCAGTATGACTAGCGGCACAGATACGCAGTATTTT
TRBV6-1	TRBJ2-7	few	TRBD2	CASSQDWREGSYEQYF	TGTGCCAGCAGTCAAGACTGGCGGGAGGGATCCTACGAGCAGTACTTC
TRBV5-4	TRBJ1-2	once	NA	CASSLARREGYGYTF	TGTGCCAGCAGCTTGGCACGGAGGGAGGGCTATGGCTACACCTTC
TRBV30	TRBJ2-3	NA	TRBD2	CAWASGRTDTQYF	TGTGCCTGGGCTAGCGGGAGGACAGATACGCAGTATTTT
TRBV7-3	TRBJ2-1	NA	NA	CASSEFRYGEQFF	TGTGCCAGCAGCGAGTTCCGTTATGGTGAGCAGTTCTTC
TRBV9	TRBJ1-2	NA	NA	CASSGRIGTSNYGYTF	TGTGCCAGCAGCGGGAGAATAGGCACATCGAACTATGGCTACACCTTC
TRBV18	TRBJ2-3	NA	NA	CASSPPRAGSITDTQYF	TGTGCCAGCTCACCCCCCCGTGCGGGGTCGATCACAGATACGCAGTATTTT
TRBV4-3	TRBJ2-5	once	TRBD2	CASSLGRGEETQYF	TGCGCCAGCAGCCTAGGTCGGGGGGAAGAGACCCAGTACTTC
TRBV10-3	TRBJ2-5	NA	TRBD1	CAISVGTGAQETQYF	TGTGCCATCAGTGTAGGGACAGGGGCACAAGAGACCCAGTACTTC
TRBV4-1	TRBJ2-3	NA	NA	CASSQGEGPATDTQYF	TGCGCCAGCAGCCAAGGAGAGGGGCCCGCCACAGATACGCAGTATTTT
TRBV7-2	TRBJ2-5	NA	NA	CASSSSRETQYF	TGTGCCAGCAGCTCGAGCCGGGAGACCCAGTACTTC
TRBV11-1	TRBJ2-1	NA	TRBD2	CASSIRTSANNEQFF	TGTGCCAGCAGCATACGGACTAGCGCTAACAATGAGCAGTTCTTC
TRBV28	TRBJ1-2	NA	NA	CASSFEGYGYTF	TGTGCCAGCAGTTTTGAGGGGTATGGCTACACCTTC
TRBV28	TRBJ1-1	NA	TRBD1	CASSTGGWTEAFF	TGTGCCAGCAGTACAGGGGGTTGGACTGAAGCTTTCTTT
TRBV11-2	TRBJ1-1	few	NA	CASRVGGGVRVVATEAFF	TGTGCCAGCAGGGTTGGTGGTGGGGTGAGAGTGGTAGCCACTGAAGCTTTCTTT
TRBV28	TRBJ2-7	NA	TRBD1	CASSWDRDEQYF	TGTGCCAGCAGTTGGGACAGGGACGAGCAGTACTTC
TRBV10-3	TRBJ2-1	NA	NA	CATAAENEQFF	TGTGCCACCGCGGCAGAGAATGAGCAGTTCTTC
TRBV7-9	TRBJ2-2	NA	TRBD2	CASSSLTSGRTGELFF	TGTGCCAGCAGCTCGTTGACTAGCGGGAGGACCGGGGAGCTGTTTTTT
TRBV7-9	TRBJ2-5	NA	TRBD2	CASSPLAGVRETQYF	TGTGCCAGCAGCCCACTAGCGGGAGTCCGGGAGACCCAGTACTTC
TRBV5-1	TRBJ2-7	once	NA	CASSLAASSSETYEQYF	TGCGCCAGCAGCTTGGCGGCCTCTTCTAGCGAGACCTACGAGCAGTACTTC
TRBV29-1	TRBJ1-2	NA	NA	CSVVRWGVGGYTF	TGCAGCGTTGTAAGGTGGGGTGTAGGGGGCTACACCTTC
TRBV7-6	TRBJ1-1	few	NA	CASSPTENTEAFF	TGTGCCAGCAGCCCGACAGAGAACACTGAAGCTTTCTTT
TRBV7-9	TRBJ2-2	NA	NA	CASSPDSASNTGELFF	TGTGCCAGCAGCCCAGACAGTGCATCGAACACCGGGGAGCTGTTTTTT
TRBV7-2	TRBJ2-3	NA	TRBD2	CATSPGGSSDTQYF	TGTGCCACCTCCCCGGGGGGATCCTCAGATACGCAGTATTTT
TRBV15	TRBJ2-5	NA	TRBD2	CATSRDQLAGVGYQETQYF	TGTGCCACCAGCAGAGATCAACTAGCGGGAGTGGGGTACCAAGAGACCCAGTACTTC
TRBV5-6	TRBJ2-1	NA	NA	CASSLGRPPDEQFF	TGTGCCAGCAGCTTGGGAAGGCCGCCGGATGAGCAGTTCTTC
TRBV15	TRBJ2-3	NA	TRBD2	CATSRPLAGGTDTQYF	TGTGCCACCAGCAGACCCCTAGCGGGAGGCACAGATACGCAGTATTTT
TRBV5-5	TRBJ1-3	NA	NA	CASSRGSSGNTIYF	TGTGCCAGCAGCCGGGGATCCTCTGGAAACACCATATATTTT
TRBV28	TRBJ2-2	NA	TRBD1	CASSPIRTGGATGELFF	TGTGCCAGCAGTCCAATTAGGACAGGGGGCGCCACCGGGGAGCTGTTTTTT
TRBV4-1	TRBJ2-7	NA	NA	CASSQALQGRSSYEQYF	TGCGCCAGCAGCCAAGCGTTGCAGGGACGCAGCTCCTACGAGCAGTACTTC
TRBV5-1	TRBJ2-3	NA	TRBD2	CASSLEISGSTDTQYF	TGCGCCAGCAGCTTGGAAATTAGCGGGAGCACAGATACGCAGTATTTT
TRBV6-6	TRBJ2-7	NA	TRBD1	CASSSTGGETYEQYF	TGTGCCAGCAGTTCCACAGGGGGTGAAACCTACGAGCAGTACTTC
TRBV7-9	TRBJ1-4	NA	NA	CASSLPVASNEKLFF	TGTGCCAGCAGCTTACCCGTGGCGTCTAATGAAAAACTGTTTTTT
TRBV4-2	TRBJ2-1	NA	NA	CASSQELGVEEFF	TGTGCCAGCAGCCAAGAGCTGGGGGTGGAAGAGTTCTTC
TRBV14	TRBJ2-3	NA	NA	CASSPSALYTDTQYF	TGTGCCAGCAGCCCGAGCGCGCTTTACACAGATACGCAGTATTTT
TRBV6-1	TRBJ1-4	NA	NA	CASSELFGSGLKLFF	TGTGCCAGCAGTGAATTATTCGGGAGCGGGCTGAAACTGTTTTTT
TRBV29-1	TRBJ2-3	NA	NA	CSVLGPAGTDTQYF	TGCAGCGTTCTCGGACCGGCGGGCACAGATACGCAGTATTTT
TRBV5-1	TRBJ2-6	NA	NA	CASSLPQGAGANVLTF	TGCGCCAGCAGCTTGCCACAGGGAGCTGGGGCCAACGTCCTGACTTTC
TRBV18	TRBJ1-1	NA	TRBD1	CASSRDRGGEAFF	TGTGCCAGCTCGCGGGACAGGGGGGGAGAAGCTTTCTTT